This T cell receptor beta chain was sequenced in a study of CD8 T cells in Susac syndrome (dated by TCRdb to about 2019). Background on the whole study: Repertoire sequencing was used to test whether CD8+ T cell activation and differentiation in Susac syndrome was antigen driven. The research as a whole found: The number of individuals in the TCR sequencing and HLA analysis was recognized as being relatively small.

Peripheral blood CD8+ and CD4+ T cells from healthy donors, Susac syndrome patients and multiple sclerosis patients were profiled by high-throughput TCR beta sequencing. The healthy donors served as controls matched for age and sex. CD8+ TEMRA cells were enriched by FACS, while bulk CD8+ and CD4+ T cells were purified by magnetic negative isolation. Blood was collected in EDTA tubes and processed within 24 hours, with PBMCs isolated through density gradient centrifugation. PBMCs intended for TCR sequencing were cryopreserved in liquid nitrogen and were subsequently thawed in a 37 degrees C water bath. A purity of at least 90% was achieved for sorted or isolated CD4+, CD8+ and CD8+ TEMRA cells. CDR1 and CDR2 (LNHDA, SQIVND) derive from the germline V gene (reference sequence). Deletion took 3 bases off V and 3 bases off J, with a span of 8 bases between the germline ends. The CDR3, from cysteine to phenylalanine, totals 13 residues. The retained sequence is limited to the CDR3, 39 bases, with the frame set at the first base.

RNA was extracted using the RNeasy kit, and 0.5 to 1 microgram was reverse transcribed with random hexamers. The immunoSEQ multiplex PCR assay, which covers 54 Vbeta and 13 Jbeta segments, was used to amplify TCR beta CDR3 regions. PCR amplification bias was corrected by using a synthetic template baseline for primer optimization and computational correction. The paper's data handling went like this. Reads were annotated to V, D and J genes according to IMGT and were analyzed with immunoSEQ Analyzer, with only productive sequences retained. To calculate clonality, Shannon entropy was normalized by log2 of the number of productive unique sequences and then subtracted from one. For each patient and control, public and private clones were evaluated within the 100 most prevalent clones. Clones were defined as Susac-specific if absent from the healthy and MS cohorts, from some 1,000 published viral clones and from other ImmuneACCESS disease sequences. TCRdb passed the public sequencing reads through fastp at Q25 and MiXCR, retaining productive beta sequences. Each CDR3 protein appears once, grouped with its most common genes and DNA. Here the V and J calls rest on TCRdb's processing, not on the authors' analysis. This sample comprises 180,000 or so distinct CDR3 sequences, around 94% of them detected only once. The top ten clonotypes cover under 0.15% of the sample.

A word on this clonotype: Its antigen is currently not known. No per-base quality is available; no much larger clone lies one base away.

The TCR comes from a human donor in good health. The sequence links TRBV19 to TRBJ1-1; no D gene can be assigned with confidence. The material sequenced was CD4+ T cells from PBMCs. The DNA sequence is TGTGCCAGTAGTATTGCCCCGGACACTGAAGCTTTCTTT. This encodes CASSIAPDTEAFF.